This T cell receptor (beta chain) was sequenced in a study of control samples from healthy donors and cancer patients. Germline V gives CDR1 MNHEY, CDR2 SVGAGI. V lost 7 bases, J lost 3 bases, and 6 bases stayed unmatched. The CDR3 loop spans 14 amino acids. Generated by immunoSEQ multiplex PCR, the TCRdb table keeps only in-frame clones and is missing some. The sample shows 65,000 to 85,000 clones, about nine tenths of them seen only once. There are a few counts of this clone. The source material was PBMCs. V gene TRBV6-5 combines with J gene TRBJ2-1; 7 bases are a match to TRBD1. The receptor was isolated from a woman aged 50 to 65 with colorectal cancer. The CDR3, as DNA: TGTGCCAGCAATACCGGGACAGACTACAATGAGCAGTTCTTC. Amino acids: CASNTGTDYNEQFF.